One and the same sample provided the 22 T cell receptor beta chains below, sequenced in a study of blood T cell repertoires in COVID-19. Sequencing was performed with immunoSEQ multiplex PCR; in TCRdb, only in-frame clones are kept and a portion is missing. The sample shows hundreds of thousands of clones, approximately 91% of them seen only once. What was sequenced was peripheral blood. All receptors come from a woman between 25 and 40 years old with COVID-19, enrolled during active disease.

The chain combines TRBV27 with TRBJ2-1; D remains ambiguous. CDR3 length equals 15 residues. Germline lookup yields CDR1 MNHEY and CDR2 SMNVEV (reference sequence). Trimming shortened V by 0 bases and J by 0 bases, and 6 bases separated the two germline ends. CDR3 nucleotide sequence: TGTGCCAGCAGTTTATCGAGGAGCTCCTACAATGAGCAGTTCTTC. This gives the protein CASSLSRSSYNEQFF.

The chain recombines TRBV14 with TRBJ1-1; D remains unclear. Trimming shortened V by 3 bases and J by 9 bases, and 11 bases separated the two germline ends. The CDR3 sequence is 12 residues long. Germline V gene data show CDR1 as SGHDN and CDR2 as FVKESK. Here the CDR3 DNA reads TGTGCCAGCAGCCATCGAAGGGAGAAAGCTTTCTTT. Translation gives CASSHRREKAFF. The full variable domain, its missing parts supplied by reference TRBV14 and TRBJ1-1, is EAGVTQFPSHSVIEKGQTVTLRCDPISGHDNLYWYRRVMGKEIKFLLHFVKESKQDESGMPNNRFLAERTGGTYSTLKVQPAELEDSGVYFCASSHRREKAFFGQGTRLTVV.

The chain carries TRBV5-1 and TRBJ2-7, with D unresolved. The CDR3 length is 14 residues. V was shortened by 6 bases and J by 3 bases, with 16 bases between the two germline ends. Germline V CDR1 and CDR2: SGHRS, YFSETQ. The CDR3 loop reads CASNSTELNYEQYF. CDR3 nucleotide sequence: TGCGCCAGCAACTCGACGGAGCTCAACTACGAGCAGTACTTC.

This clone was detected a few times. The V gene is TRBV28, the J gene TRBJ1-2, with 8 positions matching TRBD1. The V gene's germline CDR1 is MDHEN and CDR2 SYDVKM. The CDR3 length is 16 residues. V lost 6 bases, J lost 3 bases, and 12 bases stayed unmatched. The CDR3 DNA reads TGTGCCAGCAGAGCGTCCAGGGGGCGGAACGACTATGGCTACACCTTC. Protein: CASRASRGRNDYGYTF.

The chain carries TRBV24-1 and TRBJ2-3; TRBD2 matches at 14 bases. Germline CDR1 reads KGHDR; CDR2 reads SFDVKD. V lost 5 bases and J lost 6; bases outside the gene matches: 6. The CDR3 is made up of 16 amino acids. DNA of the CDR3: TGTGCCACCAGTGCTCCGGGACTAGCGGGAGCGGATACGCAGTATTTT. This codes for CATSAPGLAGADTQYF.

The chain recombines TRBV29-1 with TRBJ2-7, with 7 bases lining up with TRBD1. After removal of 7 bases from V and 0 bases from J, the junction contained 12 bases not matched to a gene. CDR3 length equals 15 residues. Germline V gene lookup returns CDR1 SQVTM and CDR2 ANQGSEA. In nucleotides, the CDR3 is TGCAGCGCCGAAGGCTTAGAGGGGGCCTCCTACGAGCAGTACTTC. This encodes CSAEGLEGASYEQYF.

The rearrangement links TRBV2 to TRBJ2-2; 10 bases match TRBD2. CDR1 and CDR2 (germline): SNHLY, FYNNEI. Germline trimming cut 4 bases from V and 6 bases from J; bases unmatched to any gene: 11. CDR3 length: 17 residues. This CDR3 is CASSASGLAGVSGELFF. CDR3 coding DNA: TGTGCCAGCAGTGCTTCTGGCCTAGCGGGAGTATCCGGGGAGCTGTTTTTT. The variable domain in full, with the rest retrieved from reference TRBV2 and TRBJ2-2, is EPEVTQTPSHQVTQMGQEVILRCVPISNHLYFYWYRQILGQKVEFLVSFYNNEISEKSEIFDDQFSVERPDGSNFTLKIRSTKLEDSAMYFCASSASGLAGVSGELFFGEGSRLTVL.

The V gene is TRBV6-6, the J gene TRBJ2-2; 7 nucleotides align to TRBD1. CDR3 length: 15 residues. V lost 5 bases and J lost 5; bases outside the gene matches: 8. Germline V gene lookup returns CDR1 MNHNY and CDR2 SVGAGI (reference sequence). The CDR3 region has the DNA TGTGCCAGCAGTCCCTGGGACAGAGGGACCGGGGAGCTGTTTTTT. Residues: CASSPWDRGTGELFF.

This chain joins TRBV5-1 and TRBJ2-7; D may be TRBD2 (6 bases). The CDR3 is made up of 13 amino acids. Trimming removed 3 bases at V and 0 bases at J, with 7 bases between. Germline V gene data show CDR1 as SGHRS and CDR2 as YFSETQ. CDR3 in amino acids: CASSSSDSYEQYF. The CDR3 DNA is TGCGCCAGCAGCTCTAGCGACTCCTACGAGCAGTACTTC. Full variable domain (outside the CDR3, taken from reference TRBV5-1 and TRBJ2-7): KAGVTQTPRYLIKTRGQQVTLSCSPISGHRSVSWYQQTPGQGLQFLFEYFSETQRNKGNFPGRFSGRQFSNSRSEMNVSTLELGDSALYLCASSSSDSYEQYFGPGTRLTVT.

A few counts support this clone. This sequence joins TRBV27 and TRBJ1-2; D is ambiguous. Germline assignment: CDR1 MNHEY and CDR2 SMNVEV (reference sequence). CDR3 length: 13 amino acids. V was cut by 7 bases and J by 10 bases, with 19 bases left in between. The chain's CDR3 is CASTRHGSGYYTF. The DNA for the CDR3 is TGTGCCAGCACAAGGCACGGGTCGGGGTACTACACCTTC.

The CDR3: CASSLLQGPNYGYTF. CDR3 coding DNA: TGTGCCAGCAGCTTATTACAGGGGCCCAACTATGGCTACACCTTC. The chain uses TRBV11-2 and TRBJ1-2; 7 bases map to TRBD1. Trimming cost V 2 bases and J 2 bases; bases outside gene matches: 5. Per the germline V gene, CDR1 is SGHAT and CDR2 is FQNNGV. The CDR3 is 15 residues long.

The rearrangement joins TRBV6-6 to TRBJ2-3; D might be TRBD2 (6 bases). V was clipped by 2 bases and J by 3 bases, with 6 bases between them. CDR3 length: 13 residues. From germline, CDR1 is MNHNY and CDR2 SVGAGI (reference sequence). The CDR3 loop is CASSYRETDTQYF. CDR3 nucleotide sequence: TGTGCCAGCAGTTACCGGGAGACAGATACGCAGTATTTT.

The rearrangement joins TRBV7-9 to TRBJ2-3; D not resolved. The CDR3 consists of 12 residues. Germline CDR1 and CDR2: SEHNR and FQNEAQ (reference sequence). Between the trimmed V and J ends, which lost 5 bases and 4 bases, there was a span of 7 bases. The DNA of the CDR3 is TGTGCCAGCAGCCACAAACCAGATACGCAGTATTTT. Translated, it gives CASSHKPDTQYF.

V usage is TRBV30 and J usage is TRBJ2-7; 8 nucleotides agree with TRBD1. This CDR3 is built from 15 residues. V lost 5 bases to trimming and J lost 7 bases; unmatched junction nucleotides: 16. Per germline, CDR1 GTSNPN and CDR2 SVGIG (reference sequence). In nucleotides, the CDR3 is TGTGCCTGGGGCGTCCACAGGGGGTTTCTAAGGGAGCAGTACTTC. Residues: CAWGVHRGFLREQYF.

The rearrangement joins TRBV19 to TRBJ2-7, with D perhaps matching TRBD2 (6 bases). V gave up 4 bases and J gave up 4 bases, with 14 bases separating them. Germline V gene data show CDR1 as LNHDA and CDR2 as SQIVND (reference sequence). The CDR3 runs 14 residues. CDR3 protein: CASSTRRGRYEQYF. The CDR3 DNA follows: TGTGCCAGTAGTACTCGGCGGGGAAGATACGAGCAGTACTTC.

The V gene is TRBV28, the J gene TRBJ1-3; D remains ambiguous. Germline V gene sequence: CDR1 MDHEN, CDR2 SYDVKM. CDR3 size: 14 residues. V was trimmed by 6 bases and J by 1 base, leaving 10 bases between them. CDR3 loop: CASSLDSSGNTIYF. The CDR3 nucleotides are TGTGCCAGCAGCCTTGACTCTTCTGGAAACACCATATATTTT.

This sequence joins TRBV28 and TRBJ2-7; D perhaps matches TRBD1 (6 bases). The germline V gene encodes CDR1 MDHEN and CDR2 SYDVKM. V was pared by 4 bases and J by 3 bases, with 16 bases between. This CDR3 spans 15 amino acids. In nucleotides, the CDR3 is TGTGCCAGCAGTTCCCCGCCAGGGGCGCTCTACGAGCAGTACTTC. Translated, it gives CASSSPPGALYEQYF.

V is TRBV28 and J is TRBJ1-1; D possibly corresponds to TRBD1 (6 bases). V gave up 2 bases and J gave up 5 bases, with 12 bases separating them. This CDR3 is 14 amino acids long. Looked up from germline, CDR1 is MDHEN and CDR2 is SYDVKM. CDR3 loop: CASSLPGRGTEAFF. For the CDR3, the DNA is TGTGCCAGCAGTTTACCAGGGAGGGGGACTGAAGCTTTCTTT.

The V call is TRBV12-3 or TRBV12-4, the J call TRBJ1-1, with D possibly matching TRBD1 (6 bases). This CDR3 has 13 amino acids. V lost 7 bases and J 4 bases, leaving 13 bases between the germline ends. CDR3 bases: TGTGCCAGCAATATACAGGGAGCCACTGAAGCTTTCTTT. It yields the protein CASNIQGATEAFF.

The gene calls are TRBV5-5 and TRBJ2-5; possible D gene TRBD2, 6 bases. Germline CDR1 is SGHKS and CDR2 is YYEKEE (reference sequence). V lost 2 bases, J lost 3 bases, and 8 bases lay in between. The CDR3 sequence is 13 residues long. The CDR3 nucleotides read TGTGCCAGCAGCTTCGGGGGAGAAGAGACCCAGTACTTC. It yields the protein CASSFGGEETQYF.

This clone was seen only a few times. The chain joins TRBV6-6 to TRBJ2-3; 7 positions match TRBD1. Germline V gives CDR1 MNHNY, CDR2 SVGAGI (reference sequence). There are 14 residues in the CDR3. V lost 6 bases, J lost 0 bases, and 3 bases stayed unmatched. As DNA, the CDR3 is TGTGCCAGCAGGGACAGGACTAGCACAGATACGCAGTATTTT. It specifies CASRDRTSTDTQYF.

This chain connects TRBV7-2 to TRBJ1-5; unclear D gene. V gave up 4 bases and J gave up 4 bases, with 11 bases separating them. CDR3 length equals 14 residues. Germline V gene sequence: CDR1 SGHTA, CDR2 FQGNSA. The CDR3 nucleotides are TGTGCCAGCAGCTCCGCCGCGGGAAATCAGCCCCAGCATTTT. It translates to CASSSAAGNQPQHF.